Listed below are T cell receptor beta chains from one sample, sequenced in a study of patients and donors after allogeneic stem cell transplantation. Each CDR3 protein gets one entry after TCRdb re-called the RT-PCR reads with MiXCR. Here the sample spans about 110,000 distinct CDR3 sequences, 35% being singletons. Sequencing was carried out using blood, either unsorted or a sorted T cell fraction (not recorded which). The receptor source for this set is a human donor who was either an allogeneic HSCT recipient or a stem cell or donor lymphocyte infusion donor (not recorded which). It is not recorded whose cells these are; they may come from a transplant donor. CDR3s include the opening cysteine and the closing phenylalanine or tryptophan. The D gene is left open where the match is weak. Expanded clones are given a class, and other clones once, few, many or no size at all.

j_call: TRBJ1-1; clone_size: NA; d_call: NA; v_call: TRBV7-9; cdr3_aa: CASSGGTPLPEAFF; cdr3_nt: TGTGCCAGCAGCGGCGGGACACCCCTCCCCGAAGCTTTCTTT
j_call: TRBJ2-3; clone_size: few; d_call: NA; v_call: TRBV24-1; cdr3_aa: CATSDYTTDTQYF; cdr3_nt: TGTGCCACCAGTGATTATACCACAGATACGCAGTATTTT
j_call: TRBJ1-2; clone_size: NA; d_call: NA; v_call: TRBV6-6; cdr3_aa: CASSYLGGYGYTF; cdr3_nt: TGTGCCAGCAGTTACCTGGGAGGGTATGGCTACACCTTC
j_call: TRBJ2-3; clone_size: NA; d_call: TRBD2; v_call: TRBV4-3; cdr3_aa: CASSPSALAGLLSTDTQYF; cdr3_nt: TGCGCCAGCAGTCCCTCGGCACTAGCGGGACTTTTAAGCACAGATACGCAGTATTTT
j_call: TRBJ1-4; clone_size: NA; d_call: TRBD1; v_call: TRBV12-3/TRBV12-4; cdr3_aa: CASSHDRGHEKLFF; cdr3_nt: TGTGCCAGCAGTCATGACAGGGGACACGAAAAACTGTTTTTT
j_call: TRBJ2-1; clone_size: NA; d_call: TRBD2; v_call: TRBV20-1; cdr3_aa: CSARSGRINEQFF; cdr3_nt: TGCAGTGCCCGTAGCGGGAGGATAAATGAGCAGTTCTTC
j_call: TRBJ2-7; clone_size: few; d_call: TRBD1; v_call: TRBV29-1; cdr3_aa: CSVKPPGQTYEQYF; cdr3_nt: TGCAGCGTGAAGCCACCGGGACAGACCTACGAGCAGTACTTC
j_call: TRBJ1-1; clone_size: many; d_call: TRBD1; v_call: TRBV6-5; cdr3_aa: CASSRQGTEAFF; cdr3_nt: TGTGCCAGCAGTCGACAGGGTACTGAAGCTTTCTTT
j_call: TRBJ1-4; clone_size: NA; d_call: TRBD1; v_call: TRBV7-8; cdr3_aa: CASSPISQGKNEKLFF; cdr3_nt: TGTGCCAGCAGCCCCATCTCACAGGGGAAGAATGAAAAACTGTTTTTT
j_call: TRBJ1-2; clone_size: NA; d_call: NA; v_call: TRBV20-1; cdr3_aa: CSVAYGYTF; cdr3_nt: TGCAGTGTGGCATATGGCTACACCTTC
j_call: TRBJ2-1; clone_size: NA; d_call: TRBD2; v_call: TRBV29-1; cdr3_aa: CSVEQTSGSYEQFF; cdr3_nt: TGCAGCGTTGAACAGACTAGCGGGAGTTATGAGCAGTTCTTC
j_call: TRBJ1-6; clone_size: many; d_call: NA; v_call: TRBV5-6; cdr3_aa: CASRSLTGLNSPLHF; cdr3_nt: TGTGCCAGCAGATCTCTGACGGGTTTGAATTCACCCCTCCACTTT
j_call: TRBJ2-7; clone_size: few; d_call: NA; v_call: TRBV20-1; cdr3_aa: CSHRRPSAYEQYF; cdr3_nt: TGCAGTCATCGGCGGCCCTCGGCCTACGAGCAGTACTTC
j_call: TRBJ2-2; clone_size: NA; d_call: NA; v_call: TRBV7-9; cdr3_aa: CASSLPQHTGELFF; cdr3_nt: TGTGCCAGCAGCTTACCCCAGCACACCGGGGAGCTGTTTTTT
j_call: TRBJ1-2; clone_size: many; d_call: NA; v_call: TRBV6-6; cdr3_aa: CASSPRQLANYGYTF; cdr3_nt: TGTGCCAGCAGTCCGAGACAGTTAGCTAACTATGGCTACACCTTC
j_call: TRBJ2-5; clone_size: NA; d_call: TRBD2; v_call: TRBV24-1; cdr3_aa: CATSDLAGPQETQYF; cdr3_nt: TGTGCCACCAGTGACTTAGCGGGGCCCCAAGAGACCCAGTACTTC
j_call: TRBJ2-6; clone_size: NA; d_call: TRBD1; v_call: TRBV5-4; cdr3_aa: CASSSGQGRRGANVLTF; cdr3_nt: TGTGCCAGCAGCTCGGGACAGGGACGTAGAGGGGCCAACGTCCTGACTTTC
j_call: TRBJ2-1; clone_size: NA; d_call: TRBD2; v_call: TRBV28; cdr3_aa: CASSWGLAGGYNEQFF; cdr3_nt: TGTGCCAGCAGTTGGGGACTAGCGGGAGGATACAATGAGCAGTTCTTC
j_call: TRBJ2-7; clone_size: NA; d_call: NA; v_call: TRBV28; cdr3_aa: CASSFRTRGEQYF; cdr3_nt: TGTGCCAGCAGTTTTAGGACCCGGGGGGAGCAGTACTTC
j_call: TRBJ2-1; clone_size: NA; d_call: NA; v_call: TRBV4-3; cdr3_aa: CASSLARDEQFF; cdr3_nt: TGCGCCAGCAGCCTTGCCCGAGATGAGCAGTTCTTC
j_call: TRBJ1-6; clone_size: few; d_call: NA; v_call: TRBV4-3; cdr3_aa: CASSQLPQGRGNSPLHF; cdr3_nt: TGCGCCAGCAGCCAGCTCCCCCAGGGGCGTGGTAATTCACCCCTCCACTTT
j_call: TRBJ1-1; clone_size: NA; d_call: NA; v_call: TRBV6-5; cdr3_aa: CASRTSTEAFF; cdr3_nt: TGTGCCAGCAGGACGAGCACTGAAGCTTTCTTT
j_call: TRBJ2-3; clone_size: NA; d_call: NA; v_call: TRBV7-2; cdr3_aa: CASSLGVMGTDTQYF; cdr3_nt: TGTGCCAGCAGCTTAGGGGTGATGGGCACAGATACGCAGTATTTT
j_call: TRBJ2-5; clone_size: once; d_call: NA; v_call: TRBV5-1; cdr3_aa: CASSLRIRRQSQETQYF; cdr3_nt: TGCGCCAGCAGCTTGAGGATTCGGCGGCAGTCACAAGAGACCCAGTACTTC
j_call: TRBJ2-2; clone_size: NA; d_call: TRBD1; v_call: TRBV12-3/TRBV12-4; cdr3_aa: CASREGQGSTGELFF; cdr3_nt: TGTGCCAGCAGGGAAGGACAGGGGAGCACCGGGGAGCTGTTTTTT
j_call: TRBJ2-4; clone_size: NA; d_call: NA; v_call: TRBV11-2; cdr3_aa: CASSLAPLAKNIQYF; cdr3_nt: TGTGCCAGCAGCTTAGCCCCTTTAGCCAAAAACATTCAGTACTTC
j_call: TRBJ1-1; clone_size: many; d_call: NA; v_call: TRBV11-2; cdr3_aa: CASSLIKTAQMNTEAFF; cdr3_nt: TGTGCCAGCAGCTTAATCAAGACCGCTCAAATGAACACTGAAGCTTTCTTT
j_call: TRBJ1-2; clone_size: NA; d_call: NA; v_call: TRBV20-1; cdr3_aa: CSAPPQTGHYGYTF; cdr3_nt: TGCAGTGCCCCACCCCAAACAGGGCACTATGGCTACACCTTC
j_call: TRBJ2-1; clone_size: NA; d_call: TRBD2; v_call: TRBV20-1; cdr3_aa: CSAGTSGRYEQFF; cdr3_nt: TGCAGTGCTGGCACTAGCGGGAGGTATGAGCAGTTCTTC
j_call: TRBJ1-1; clone_size: NA; d_call: NA; v_call: TRBV24-1; cdr3_aa: CATSGGRSAEAFF; cdr3_nt: TGTGCCACCAGTGGGGGGCGCAGTGCTGAAGCTTTCTTT
j_call: TRBJ2-5; clone_size: NA; d_call: NA; v_call: TRBV6-1; cdr3_aa: CASSGYFETQYF; cdr3_nt: TGTGCCAGCAGTGGGTATTTTGAGACCCAGTACTTC
j_call: TRBJ2-7; clone_size: NA; d_call: NA; v_call: TRBV20-1; cdr3_aa: CSASGKRFYEQYF; cdr3_nt: TGCAGTGCTAGCGGAAAGAGGTTCTACGAGCAGTACTTC
j_call: TRBJ2-4; clone_size: NA; d_call: NA; v_call: TRBV5-1; cdr3_aa: CASSLGGPRAKNIQYF; cdr3_nt: TGCGCCAGCAGCTTGGGGGGACCACGAGCCAAAAACATTCAGTACTTC
j_call: TRBJ2-4; clone_size: NA; d_call: NA; v_call: TRBV7-2; cdr3_aa: CASSPRTGLAKNIQYF; cdr3_nt: TGTGCCAGCAGCCCTAGGACGGGACTAGCCAAAAACATTCAGTACTTC
j_call: TRBJ2-3; clone_size: few; d_call: NA; v_call: TRBV20-1; cdr3_aa: CSANDYYTDTQYF; cdr3_nt: TGCAGTGCTAATGACTATTACACAGATACGCAGTATTTT
j_call: TRBJ2-1; clone_size: few; d_call: TRBD2; v_call: TRBV6-6; cdr3_aa: CASRTRVGLAGGGSYNEQFF; cdr3_nt: TGTGCCAGCAGGACCCGGGTCGGACTAGCGGGAGGTGGCTCCTACAATGAGCAGTTCTTC
j_call: TRBJ1-5; clone_size: NA; d_call: NA; v_call: TRBV28; cdr3_aa: CASSFTVAKKPQHF; cdr3_nt: TGTGCCAGCAGTTTTACGGTGGCAAAAAAGCCCCAGCATTTT
j_call: TRBJ1-1; clone_size: few; d_call: NA; v_call: TRBV12-3/TRBV12-4; cdr3_aa: CASSPRGPTGTEAFF; cdr3_nt: TGTGCCAGCAGTCCCAGGGGCCCAACGGGGACTGAAGCTTTCTTT
j_call: TRBJ1-1; clone_size: few; d_call: NA; v_call: TRBV7-2; cdr3_aa: CASSRTPNTEAFF; cdr3_nt: TGTGCCAGCAGCAGAACCCCGAACACTGAAGCTTTCTTT
j_call: TRBJ1-3; clone_size: NA; d_call: NA; v_call: TRBV12-3/TRBV12-4; cdr3_aa: CASSFGQLSGNTIYF; cdr3_nt: TGTGCCAGCAGTTTTGGACAGCTCTCTGGAAACACCATATATTTT
j_call: TRBJ2-1; clone_size: NA; d_call: TRBD2; v_call: TRBV24-1; cdr3_aa: CATSEPIEREKFF; cdr3_nt: TGTGCCACCAGTGAGCCTATTGAGCGGGAGAAGTTCTTC
j_call: TRBJ2-7; clone_size: many; d_call: TRBD2; v_call: TRBV7-2; cdr3_aa: CASSRSGKGEQYF; cdr3_nt: TGTGCCAGCAGCCGGAGCGGGAAAGGAGAGCAGTACTTC
j_call: TRBJ1-4; clone_size: NA; d_call: NA; v_call: TRBV4-3; cdr3_aa: CASSQDPGDEKLFF; cdr3_nt: TGCGCCAGCAGCCAAGACCCAGGGGATGAAAAACTGTTTTTT
j_call: TRBJ2-7; clone_size: few; d_call: NA; v_call: TRBV10-3; cdr3_aa: CAISDSSGSYEQYF; cdr3_nt: TGTGCCATCAGTGACAGTAGCGGCTCCTACGAGCAGTACTTC
j_call: TRBJ1-2; clone_size: few; d_call: TRBD1; v_call: TRBV6-5; cdr3_aa: CASRQSRQGGSYTF; cdr3_nt: TGTGCCAGCAGACAATCCAGACAGGGGGGTAGCTACACCTTC
j_call: TRBJ1-5; clone_size: NA; d_call: NA; v_call: TRBV12-3/TRBV12-4; cdr3_aa: CASSDINQPQHF; cdr3_nt: TGTGCCAGCAGTGACATAAATCAGCCCCAGCATTTT
j_call: TRBJ2-7; clone_size: few; d_call: TRBD1; v_call: TRBV12-3/TRBV12-4; cdr3_aa: CASSATLMTGYYEQYF; cdr3_nt: TGTGCCAGCAGTGCCACCCTGATGACAGGGTACTACGAGCAGTACTTC
j_call: TRBJ1-1; clone_size: large; d_call: NA; v_call: TRBV7-6; cdr3_aa: CASSPGGRGGITEAFF; cdr3_nt: TGTGCCAGCAGCCCGGGGGGGAGGGGAGGGATCACTGAAGCTTTCTTT
j_call: TRBJ2-7; clone_size: NA; d_call: NA; v_call: TRBV7-9; cdr3_aa: CASSFTGYEQYF; cdr3_nt: TGTGCCAGCAGCTTCACAGGGTACGAGCAGTACTTC
j_call: TRBJ1-2; clone_size: few; d_call: NA; v_call: TRBV20-1; cdr3_aa: CSARHGYGYTF; cdr3_nt: TGCAGTGCTAGGCATGGCTATGGCTACACCTTC